This record covers a single T cell receptor beta chain. Its antigen is unidentified. Clones were sequenced by immunoSEQ multiplex PCR, and TCRdb holds only the in-frame ones, with some missing. The sample shows approximately 150,000 clones, around 85% of them seen only once. The data were taken from a study of cytomegalovirus exposure and HLA in healthy donors. Study as a whole: The 95 to 150 validation repertoires were produced on the same platform as the roughly 660 repertoires of the first cohort. This was reported in a later analysis.

General observations from the study: Reports showed the classifier diagnosing cytomegalovirus status with high specificity and sensitivity. 150 or so TCR beta chains were listed as cytomegalovirus-associated. TCR sequences were mostly rare, though some public TCRs occurred in many donors.

The source of this sequence is a man aged 30 to 45 in good health and CMV-seropositive. The source material was PBMCs.

Written as DNA, the CDR3 is TGTGCCAGCTCTCCTAATCCACCGGGAGCCCCGGAGAAACTGTTTTTT. It is translated as CASSPNPPGAPEKLFF. The genes are TRBV18 and TRBJ1-4; D ambiguous. Trimming took 6 bases from V and 11 from J, leaving 25 bases between them. This CDR3 spans 16 amino acids. Germline values: CDR1 KGHSH, CDR2 LQKENI.